This T cell receptor beta chain emerged from a study of blood T cell repertoires in COVID-19. Overall study context: Samples came from the United States, Italy and Spain, spanning acute and convalescent COVID-19. Nucleic acid was either cDNA or gDNA, and it came from T cells, B-cell-depleted T cells, or PBMCs.

In the authors' workflow: Amplification with reference gene primers provided the estimates of nucleated cell counts. The table came from immunoSEQ multiplex PCR; TCRdb's copy has only in-frame clones and leaves some out. V, J and clone size were drawn from that table, and D and trimming were deduced from the DNA. The table includes more than 25,000 clones, roughly 90% detected once. Trimming shortened V by 2 bases and J by 12 bases, and 11 bases separated the two germline ends. Germline assignment: CDR1 MRHNA and CDR2 SNTAGT. There are 12 residues in the CDR3. The sequence was collected from a human donor in a cohort sampled during active COVID-19. The sequenced sample consisted of peripheral blood. The rearrangement links TRBV6-4 to TRBJ2-1; maybe TRBD2 (6 bases). The CDR3 bases are TGTGCCAGCAGTGACAACGGGGGTAGGCAGTTCTTC. Encoded protein: CASSDNGGRQFF.